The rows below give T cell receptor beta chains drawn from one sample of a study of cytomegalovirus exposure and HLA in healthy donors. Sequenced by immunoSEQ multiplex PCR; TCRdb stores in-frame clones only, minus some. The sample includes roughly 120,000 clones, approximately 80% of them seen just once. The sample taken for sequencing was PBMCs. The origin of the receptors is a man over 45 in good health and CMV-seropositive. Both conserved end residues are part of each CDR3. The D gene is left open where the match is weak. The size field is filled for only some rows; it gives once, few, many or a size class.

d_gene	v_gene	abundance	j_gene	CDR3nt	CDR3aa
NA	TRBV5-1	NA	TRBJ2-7	TGCGCCAGCAACCCAAGGGGGGGCGCGGACGAGCAGTACTTC	CASNPRGGADEQYF
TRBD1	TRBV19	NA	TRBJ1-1	TGTGCCAGTACGGAGGACAGGGCGAACACTGAAGCTTTCTTT	CASTEDRANTEAFF
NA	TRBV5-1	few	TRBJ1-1	TGCGCCAGCAGCTTGAGCATGAACACTGAAGCTTTCTTT	CASSLSMNTEAFF
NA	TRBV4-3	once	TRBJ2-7	TGCGCCAGCAGCCAAGATTCTGGAGATTACTACGAGCAGTACTTC	CASSQDSGDYYEQYF
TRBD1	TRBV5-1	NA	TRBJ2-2	TGCGCCAGCAGCTTGGAGGGACAGGGGCCCGGGGAGCTGTTTTTT	CASSLEGQGPGELFF
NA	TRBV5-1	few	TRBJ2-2	TGCGCCAGCCGCGTCGTGGCAGACACGAACACCGGGGAGCTGTTTTTT	CASRVVADTNTGELFF
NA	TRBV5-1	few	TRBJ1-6	TGCGCCAGCAGCGTCACTTTGAGACAGGAAAATTCACCCCTCCACTTT	CASSVTLRQENSPLHF
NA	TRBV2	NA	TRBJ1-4	TGTGCCAGCAGTTCCCTTGCAACTAATGAAAAACTGTTTTTT	CASSSLATNEKLFF
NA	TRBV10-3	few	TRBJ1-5	TGTGCCATCAGGCAGGGGTTGAATCAGCCCCAGCATTTT	CAIRQGLNQPQHF
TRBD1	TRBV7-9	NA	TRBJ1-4	TGTGCCAGCAGCCCGGACAGGGGAACCTCAACTAATGAAAAACTGTTTTTT	CASSPDRGTSTNEKLFF
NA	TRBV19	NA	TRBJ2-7	TGTGCCAGTAGTACGCTAGGGACTGCCGGCTACGAGCAGTACTTC	CASSTLGTAGYEQYF
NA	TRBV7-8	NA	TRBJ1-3	TGTGCCAGCAGCGCAGGGGACTCTGGAAACACCATATATTTT	CASSAGDSGNTIYF
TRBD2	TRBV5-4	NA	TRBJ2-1	TGTGCCAGCAGCCCCCGGGACTATGGGGGCAATGAGCAGTTCTTC	CASSPRDYGGNEQFF
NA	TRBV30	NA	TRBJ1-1	TGTGCCTGGAGCCCACCCACAGGGCTGAACACTGAAGCTTTCTTT	CAWSPPTGLNTEAFF
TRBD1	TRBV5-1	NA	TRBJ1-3	TGCGCCAGCAGTCAGGGGGCTGACTCTGGAAACACCATATATTTT	CASSQGADSGNTIYF
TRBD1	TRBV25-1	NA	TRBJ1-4	TGTGCCAGCAGTCGACAGGGAACGGAAAAACTGTTTTTT	CASSRQGTEKLFF
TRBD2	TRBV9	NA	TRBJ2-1	TGTGCCAGCAGCGTACAGGTAGCGGGGCTTGAGCAGTTCTTC	CASSVQVAGLEQFF
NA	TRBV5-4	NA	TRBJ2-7	TGTGCCAGCAGCTCGGGGTGGGAGCAGTACTTC	CASSSGWEQYF
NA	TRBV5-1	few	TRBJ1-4	TGCGCCAGCAGCTTGGGGGGGCGTTCAACTAATGAAAAACTGTTTTTT	CASSLGGRSTNEKLFF
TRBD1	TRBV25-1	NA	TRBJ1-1	TGTGCAGCAGGGACAGCCACGAACACTGAAGCTTTCTTT	CAAGTATNTEAFF
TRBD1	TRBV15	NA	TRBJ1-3	TGTGCCACCAGCAGGACAGGGGTCTTGGGAAACACCATATATTTT	CATSRTGVLGNTIYF
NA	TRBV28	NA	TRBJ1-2	TGTGCCAGCAGTTCCGTTGGGTCGGCCAGCGACTATGGCTACACCTTC	CASSSVGSASDYGYTF
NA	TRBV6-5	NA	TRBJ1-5	TGTGCCAGCAGTTACTTGGGAGGTCCCCAGCATTTT	CASSYLGGPQHF
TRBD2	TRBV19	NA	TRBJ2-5	TGTGCCAGTAGTATAGCGGGGGGGTACGGAGAGACCCAGTACTTC	CASSIAGGYGETQYF
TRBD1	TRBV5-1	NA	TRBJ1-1	TGCGCCAGCAGCTTGGGTGGGACAGGGGGCGCGGACACTGAAGCTTTCTTT	CASSLGGTGGADTEAFF
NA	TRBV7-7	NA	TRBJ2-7	TGTGCCAGCAGCTTAGCGCATGAGGGCTACGAGCAGTACTTC	CASSLAHEGYEQYF
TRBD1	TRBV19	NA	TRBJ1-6	TGTGCCAGTAGTATCGAGGGGGCCTCGGTCCTCCACTTT	CASSIEGASVLHF
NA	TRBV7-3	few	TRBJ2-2	TGTGCCAGCGCCCTGGGGCTTTCGAACACCGGGGAGCTGTTTTTT	CASALGLSNTGELFF
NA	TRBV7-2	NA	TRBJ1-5	TGTGCCAGCAGCTTATTCATCCTGCGGCCCCAGCATTTT	CASSLFILRPQHF
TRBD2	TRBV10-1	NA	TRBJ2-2	TGCGCCAGCAGTGGTACAGCGGGGGGGATTAACACCGGGGAGCTGTTTTTT	CASSGTAGGINTGELFF
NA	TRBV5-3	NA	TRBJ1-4	TGTGCCAGAAGCTTGGATGCAGGGGAGGGTGACGAAAAACTGTTTTTT	CARSLDAGEGDEKLFF
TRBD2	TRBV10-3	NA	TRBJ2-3	TGTGCCAGTAGCGGGGGGGATGATACGCAGTATTTT	CASSGGDDTQYF
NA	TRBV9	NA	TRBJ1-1	TGTGCCAGCAGCGGGCAGGGGAACACTGAAGCTTTCTTT	CASSGQGNTEAFF